This T cell receptor beta chain was sequenced during a study of a mutant IDH1 vaccine in newly diagnosed glioma. Study as a whole: Vaccination followed radiotherapy alone by 4-6 weeks, or accompanied temozolomide cycles.

Some clones are missing from TCRdb's copy, which holds only in-frame ones; the method was immunoSEQ multiplex PCR. The table records 58,000 or so clones, around 83% of them present only once. Time point denoted: week 47, end of study. Alongside topical imiquimod, each dose of vaccine comprised 300 ug of mutant IDH1 20-mer peptide. During weeks 1, 3, 5, 7, 11, 15, 19 and 23, patients received eight vaccinations. A word on this clone: The antigen remains undetermined.

This CDR3 contains 17 residues. V lost 4 bases and J lost 1; bases outside the gene matches: 10. Germline-derived CDR1 and CDR2 are SNHLY and FYNNEI. The sample consisted of PBMCs, taken from a glioma patient whose treatment included an IDH1 peptide vaccine. The V call is TRBV2, the J call TRBJ2-7; TRBD2 aligns across 10 bases. The receptor's source is a woman aged 50 to 60 with glioma. The CDR3 DNA follows: TGTGCCAGCAGTGGTTTGTCTAGCGGGGGCCGTTCCTACGAGCAGTACTTC. It specifies CASSGLSSGGRSYEQYF.